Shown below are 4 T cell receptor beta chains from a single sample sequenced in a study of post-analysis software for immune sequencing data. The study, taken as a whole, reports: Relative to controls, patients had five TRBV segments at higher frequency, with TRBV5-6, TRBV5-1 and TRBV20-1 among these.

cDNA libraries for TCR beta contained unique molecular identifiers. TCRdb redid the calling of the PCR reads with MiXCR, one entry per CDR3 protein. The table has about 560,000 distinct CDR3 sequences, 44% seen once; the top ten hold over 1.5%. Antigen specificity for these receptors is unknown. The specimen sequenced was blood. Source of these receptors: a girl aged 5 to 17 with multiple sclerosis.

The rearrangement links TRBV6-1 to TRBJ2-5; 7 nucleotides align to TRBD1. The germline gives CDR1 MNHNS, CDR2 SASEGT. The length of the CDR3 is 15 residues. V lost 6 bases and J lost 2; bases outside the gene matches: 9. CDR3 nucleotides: TGTGCCAGCAGCGTGGGACAGTTACAGCAAGAGACCCAGTACTTC. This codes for CASSVGQLQQETQYF.

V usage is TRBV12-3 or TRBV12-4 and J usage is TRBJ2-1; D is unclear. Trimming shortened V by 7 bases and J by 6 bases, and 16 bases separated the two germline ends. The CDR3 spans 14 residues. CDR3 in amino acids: CASTPRLEANEQFF. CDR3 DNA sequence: TGTGCCAGCACCCCAAGGCTAGAGGCCAATGAGCAGTTCTTC.

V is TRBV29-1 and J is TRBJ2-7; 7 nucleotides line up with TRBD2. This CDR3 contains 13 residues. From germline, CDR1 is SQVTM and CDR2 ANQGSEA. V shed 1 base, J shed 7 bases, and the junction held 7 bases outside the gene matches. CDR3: CSVEGLAVGEQYF. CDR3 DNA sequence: TGCAGCGTTGAAGGGCTAGCGGTTGGGGAGCAGTACTTC.

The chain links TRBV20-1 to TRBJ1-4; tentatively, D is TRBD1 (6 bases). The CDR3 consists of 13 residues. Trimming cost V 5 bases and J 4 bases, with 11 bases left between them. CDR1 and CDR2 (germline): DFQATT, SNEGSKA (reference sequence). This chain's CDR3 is CSALDRYNEKLFF. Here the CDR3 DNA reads TGCAGTGCTCTCGACAGGTATAATGAAAAACTGTTTTTT.